This TCR beta chain was recovered during a study of shared clonotypes between healthy human individuals. Looking at the study overall: Donors were a couple of women and three men aged 18 to 49. Whole-study results and caveats: Depth was large, yet rarefaction showed that sorted-subset sequencing was incomplete.

On sorted subsets, replicate PCRs used 150 to 250 ng DNA, or tens of thousands of T cell genomes. Here immunoSEQ multiplex PCR was the method, and the copy in TCRdb shows in-frame clones only, minus some. Of approximately 980,000 clones listed, 76% were seen once; the top ten hold nearly 1.5%. About this clone itself: As yet, its antigen is unknown.

Germline CDR1 SNHLY, CDR2 FYNNEI. Between the trimmed V and J ends, which lost 8 bases and 6 bases, there was a span of 11 bases. The CDR3 has 11 amino acids. The sequenced material came from memory CD4+ T cells sorted from blood. Documented subset: CD45RA-negative fraction. The V gene is TRBV2, the J gene TRBJ2-7; maybe TRBD1 (5 bases). The TCR originated in a man aged 18 to 29 in good health. The CDR3 DNA reads as TGTGCCAGCTTGATAGGGGTCGAGCAGTACTTC. This codes for CASLIGVEQYF.